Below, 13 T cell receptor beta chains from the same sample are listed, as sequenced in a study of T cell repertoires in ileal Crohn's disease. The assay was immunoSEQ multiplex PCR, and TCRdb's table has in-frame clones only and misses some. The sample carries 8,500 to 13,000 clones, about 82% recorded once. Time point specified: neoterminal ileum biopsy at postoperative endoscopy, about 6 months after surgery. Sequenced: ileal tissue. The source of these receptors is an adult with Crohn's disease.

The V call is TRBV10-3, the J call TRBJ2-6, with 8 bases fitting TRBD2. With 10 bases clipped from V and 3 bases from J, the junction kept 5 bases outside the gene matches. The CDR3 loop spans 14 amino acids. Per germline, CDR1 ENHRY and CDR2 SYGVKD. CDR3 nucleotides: TGTGCCACTCGGGGGGGGCTTGGGGCCAACGTCCTGACTTTC. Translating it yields CATRGGLGANVLTF.

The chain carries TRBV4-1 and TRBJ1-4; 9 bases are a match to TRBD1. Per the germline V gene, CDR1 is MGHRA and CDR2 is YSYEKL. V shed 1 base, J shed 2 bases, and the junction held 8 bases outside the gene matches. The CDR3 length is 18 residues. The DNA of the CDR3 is TGCGCCAGCAGCCAAGCATCAATGGACAGGGGTACTAATGAAAAACTGTTTTTT. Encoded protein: CASSQASMDRGTNEKLFF.

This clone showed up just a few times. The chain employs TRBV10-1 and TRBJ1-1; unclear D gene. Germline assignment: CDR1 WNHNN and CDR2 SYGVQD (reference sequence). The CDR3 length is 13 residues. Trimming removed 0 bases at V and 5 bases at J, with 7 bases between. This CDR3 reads CASSESANTEAFF. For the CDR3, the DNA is TGCGCCAGCAGTGAGTCGGCAAATACTGAAGCTTTCTTT.

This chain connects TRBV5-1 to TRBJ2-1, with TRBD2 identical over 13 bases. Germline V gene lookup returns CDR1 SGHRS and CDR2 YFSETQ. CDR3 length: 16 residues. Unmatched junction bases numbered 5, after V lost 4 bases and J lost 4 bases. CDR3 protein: CASSRGLAGTYNEQFF. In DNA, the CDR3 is TGCGCCAGCAGCCGGGGACTAGCGGGGACATACAATGAGCAGTTCTTC.

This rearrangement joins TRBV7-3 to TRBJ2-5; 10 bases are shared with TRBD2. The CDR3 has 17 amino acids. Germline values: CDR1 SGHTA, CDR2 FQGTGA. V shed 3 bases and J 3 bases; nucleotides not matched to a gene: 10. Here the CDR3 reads CASSFRKPGTSEETQYF. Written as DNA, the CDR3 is TGTGCCAGCAGCTTCCGAAAACCCGGGACTAGCGAAGAGACCCAGTACTTC.

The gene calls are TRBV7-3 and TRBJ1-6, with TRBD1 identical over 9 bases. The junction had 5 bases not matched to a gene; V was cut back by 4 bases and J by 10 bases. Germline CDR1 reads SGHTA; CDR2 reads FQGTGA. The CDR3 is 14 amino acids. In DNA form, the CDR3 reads TGTGCCAGCAGCTCTGGACAGGGGCAATCACCCCTCCACTTT. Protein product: CASSSGQGQSPLHF.

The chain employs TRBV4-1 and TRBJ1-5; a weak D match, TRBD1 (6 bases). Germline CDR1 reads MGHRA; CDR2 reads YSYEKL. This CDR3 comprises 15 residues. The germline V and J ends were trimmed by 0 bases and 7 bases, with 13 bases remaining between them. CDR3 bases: TGCGCCAGCAGCCAAGATGGAGCAGGGGTGCAGCCCCAGCATTTT. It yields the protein CASSQDGAGVQPQHF.

The CDR3 sequence: CACARTQDVSYNEQFF. The DNA for the CDR3 is TGTGCCTGCGCCCGTACACAGGACGTGTCCTACAATGAGCAGTTCTTC. The chain joins TRBV30 to TRBJ2-1; a weak D match, TRBD1 (5 bases). This CDR3 is built from 16 residues. V was pared by 6 bases and J by 1 base, with 19 bases between. The germline V gene encodes CDR1 GTSNPN and CDR2 SVGIG (reference sequence).

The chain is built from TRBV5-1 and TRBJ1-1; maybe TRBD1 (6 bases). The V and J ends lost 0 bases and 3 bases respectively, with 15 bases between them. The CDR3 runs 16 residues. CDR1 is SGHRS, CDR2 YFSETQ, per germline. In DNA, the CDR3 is TGCGCCAGCAGCTTGGCCCATTCAGGGGATCACACTGAAGCTTTCTTT. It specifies CASSLAHSGDHTEAFF.

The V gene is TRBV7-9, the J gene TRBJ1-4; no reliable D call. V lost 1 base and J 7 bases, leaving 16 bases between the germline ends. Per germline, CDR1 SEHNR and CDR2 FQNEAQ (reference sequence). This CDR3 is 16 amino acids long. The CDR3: CASSLDVLSFSEKLFF. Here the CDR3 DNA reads TGTGCCAGCAGCTTAGACGTCCTGTCCTTTAGTGAAAAACTGTTTTTT.

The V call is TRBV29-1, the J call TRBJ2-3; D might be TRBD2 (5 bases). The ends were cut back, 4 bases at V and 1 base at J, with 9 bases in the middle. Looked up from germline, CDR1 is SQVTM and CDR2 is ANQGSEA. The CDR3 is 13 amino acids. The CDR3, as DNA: TGCAGCGTTGGCGGAGGCCGCACAGATACGCAGTATTTT. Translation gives CSVGGGRTDTQYF.

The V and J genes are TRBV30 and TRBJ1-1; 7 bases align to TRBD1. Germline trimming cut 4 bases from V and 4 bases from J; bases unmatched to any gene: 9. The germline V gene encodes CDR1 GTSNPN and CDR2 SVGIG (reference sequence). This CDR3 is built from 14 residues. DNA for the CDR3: TGTGCCTGGACTACGACAGGGTGGGGCACTGAAGCTTTCTTT. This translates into CAWTTTGWGTEAFF.

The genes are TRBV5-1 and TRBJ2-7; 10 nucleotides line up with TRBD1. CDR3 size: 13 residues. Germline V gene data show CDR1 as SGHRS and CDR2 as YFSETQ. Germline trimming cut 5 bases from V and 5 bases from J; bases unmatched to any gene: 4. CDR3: CASRGQGTNEQYF. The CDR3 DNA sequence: TGCGCCAGCAGGGGACAGGGGACTAACGAGCAGTACTTC.